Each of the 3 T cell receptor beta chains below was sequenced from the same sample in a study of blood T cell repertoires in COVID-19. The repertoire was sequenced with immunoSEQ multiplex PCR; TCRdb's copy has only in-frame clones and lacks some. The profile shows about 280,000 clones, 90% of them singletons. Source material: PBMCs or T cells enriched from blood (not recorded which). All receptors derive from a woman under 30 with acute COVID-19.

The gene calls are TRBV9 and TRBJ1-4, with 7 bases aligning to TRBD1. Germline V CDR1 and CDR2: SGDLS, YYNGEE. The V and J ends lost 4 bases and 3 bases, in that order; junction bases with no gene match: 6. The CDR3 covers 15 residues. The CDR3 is CASSPLGGPNEKLFF. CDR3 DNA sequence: TGTGCCAGCAGCCCGTTAGGGGGCCCTAATGAAAAACTGTTTTTT. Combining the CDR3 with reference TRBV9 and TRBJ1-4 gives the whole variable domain DSGVTQTPKHLITATGQRVTLRCSPRSGDLSVYWYQQSLDQGLQFLIQYYNGEERAKGNILERFSAQQFPDLHSELNLSSLELGDSALYFCASSPLGGPNEKLFFGSGTQLSVL.

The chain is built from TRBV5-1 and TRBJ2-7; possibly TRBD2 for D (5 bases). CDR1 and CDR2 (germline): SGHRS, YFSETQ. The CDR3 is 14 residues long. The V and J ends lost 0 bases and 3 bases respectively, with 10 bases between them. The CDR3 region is CASSLGPSRYEQYF. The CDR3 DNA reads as TGCGCCAGCAGCTTGGGTCCTAGCCGCTACGAGCAGTACTTC.

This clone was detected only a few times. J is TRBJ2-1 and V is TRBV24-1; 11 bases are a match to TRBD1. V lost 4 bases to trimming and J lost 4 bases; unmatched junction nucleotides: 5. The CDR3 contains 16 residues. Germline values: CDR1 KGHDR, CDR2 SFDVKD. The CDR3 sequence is CATSDTGQGAYNEQFF. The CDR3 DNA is TGTGCCACCAGTGACACCGGACAGGGGGCATACAATGAGCAGTTCTTC.